This T cell receptor beta chain was captured by sequencing in a study of blood T cell repertoires in COVID-19. Looking at the study overall: The origin of the acute and convalescent COVID-19 samples was the United States, Italy and Spain.

Per the original methods: Estimated nucleated cell counts came from reference gene primer amplification. Generated by immunoSEQ multiplex PCR, the TCRdb table keeps only in-frame clones and is missing some. Clonal size and the V and J genes are those of that table, whereas D and trimming came from the DNA. Of about 320,000 clones detected, about nine tenths appear once; the ten largest clones hold approximately 4.7%. V lost 5 bases and J lost 4, with 5 bases in between. The CDR3 has 11 amino acids. Germline loops: CDR1 MDHEN, CDR2 SYDVKM. Individuals aged about 18 to 95 years were recruited from roughly 23 US areas. Clinical histories supplied by participants themselves formed the basis of cohort assignment.

The source is a man aged 55 to 69 who had recovered from COVID-19. This chain joins TRBV28 and TRBJ1-1; no clear D gene. Sequencing input: PBMCs or T cells enriched from blood (not recorded which). The CDR3 reads CASSKRTEAFF. The CDR3 DNA reads TGTGCCAGCAGTAAGCGCACTGAAGCTTTCTTT.